The present T cell receptor beta chain was sequenced within a study of cytomegalovirus exposure and HLA in healthy donors. Study-level results: When a later analysis was performed, an Asian-associated ancestry cluster reportedly had fewer N-insertions than the approximately 600-donor mean.

Concerning this clone itself: Its antigen is unidentified.

A multiplex PCR was run with 60 Vbeta primers and 13 Jbeta primers. The table came from immunoSEQ multiplex PCR; TCRdb's copy has only in-frame clones and leaves some out. The sample carries 150,000 or so clones, around 80% recorded once. The CDR3 is made up of 12 amino acids. Trimming at V came to 5 bases and at J to 5 bases, leaving 5 bases not matched to a gene. Germline loops: CDR1 SQVTM, CDR2 ANQGSEA. The receptor was isolated from a woman between 50 and 59 years old in good health and CMV-seropositive. The V call is TRBV29-1, the J call TRBJ2-7; TRBD1 agrees at 8 bases. The specimen sequenced was PBMCs. The CDR3 DNA sequence: TGCAGCGTTAGCGCAGGGGGCGACGAGCAGTACTTC. Its translation is CSVSAGGDEQYF.